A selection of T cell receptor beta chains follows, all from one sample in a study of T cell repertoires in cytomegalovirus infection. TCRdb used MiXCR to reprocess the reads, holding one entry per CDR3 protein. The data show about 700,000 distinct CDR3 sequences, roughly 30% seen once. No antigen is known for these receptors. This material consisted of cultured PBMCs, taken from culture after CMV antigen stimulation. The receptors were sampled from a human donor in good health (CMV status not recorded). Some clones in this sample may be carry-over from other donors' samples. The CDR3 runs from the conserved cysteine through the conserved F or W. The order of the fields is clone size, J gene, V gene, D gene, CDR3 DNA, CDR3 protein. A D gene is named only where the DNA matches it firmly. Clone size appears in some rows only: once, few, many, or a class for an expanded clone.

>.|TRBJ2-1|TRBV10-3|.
TGTGCCATCAGTGGCGGCTGGAGGGCCGATGAGCAGTTCTTC
CAISGGWRADEQFF
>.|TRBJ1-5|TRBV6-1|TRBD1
TGTGCCAGCAGTGAAGCAGGGCAGGGGGCGAGACGGACCTATCAGCCCCAGCATTTT
CASSEAGQGARRTYQPQHF
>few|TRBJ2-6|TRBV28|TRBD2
TGTGCCAGCACCACTCGGGGGGGACTACTTCTTCTCTCTGGGGCCAACGTCCTGACTTTC
CASTTRGGLLLLSGANVLTF
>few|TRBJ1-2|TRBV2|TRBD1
TGTGCCAGCAGTGCCCAGGGGGCCGGTCGTGAAATCAACTATGGCTACACCTTC
CASSAQGAGREINYGYTF
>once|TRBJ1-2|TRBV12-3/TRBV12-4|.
TGTGCCAGCCGGAGAACGCCCAACTATGGCTACACCTTC
CASRRTPNYGYTF
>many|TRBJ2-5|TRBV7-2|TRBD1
TGTGCCAGCAGCCAACAGGGGAAAATGGAGACCCAGTACTTC
CASSQQGKMETQYF
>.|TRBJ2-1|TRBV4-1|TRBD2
TGCGCCAGCAGCCAGACTCTAGGGTCCGGGACTAGGGGGGGCGGTGAGCAGTTCTTC
CASSQTLGSGTRGGGEQFF
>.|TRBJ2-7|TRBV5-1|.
TGCGCCAGCAGCTCGCAATTCGGGTTGGGTGTCGCCTACGAGCAGTACTTC
CASSSQFGLGVAYEQYF
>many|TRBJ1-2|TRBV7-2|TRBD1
TGTGCCAGCAGCCCAACGACAGGGGTCGGCTACACCTTC
CASSPTTGVGYTF
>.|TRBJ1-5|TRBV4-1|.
TGCGCCAGCAGCCAGTACAGTGATCAGCCCCAGCATTTT
CASSQYSDQPQHF
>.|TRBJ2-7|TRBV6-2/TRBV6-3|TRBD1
TGTGCCAGCAATAAACCGGGACAGTCCTACGAGCAGTACTTC
CASNKPGQSYEQYF
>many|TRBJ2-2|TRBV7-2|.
TGTGCCAGCAGCCAATTAGCACAGGGTATCACCGGGGAGCTGTTTTTT
CASSQLAQGITGELFF
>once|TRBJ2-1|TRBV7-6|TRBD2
TGTGCCAGCAGCTTAGAGGGGACTAGCGGGAGAAATGAGCAGTTCTTC
CASSLEGTSGRNEQFF
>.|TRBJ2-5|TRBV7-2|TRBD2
TGTGCCAGCAGCCAACAGACTAGCGGGAGAGAGACCCAGTACTTC
CASSQQTSGRETQYF